This T cell receptor (beta chain) was identified during a study of tumor-infiltrating lymphocytes in primary liver carcinoma. Co-extracting RNA and DNA was done with about 20-34 mg of unsorted bulk tissue as input. Study results and limitations: The study found tumor-adjacent and tumor-blood pairs overlapped less than tumor region pairs. Significantly larger top-250-clone fractions were found in tumors than in blood (p = 0.039).

TCR beta cDNA came from approximately 540 ng total RNA, primed with a constant-region primer. Modified slightly, ARM-PCR produced TCR beta libraries over three nested multiplex PCR rounds. Researchers ran the first two PCR rounds for roughly 11 cycles each with TRBV1-TRBV30 forward primers and a C-beta reverse primer. Via MiXCR, TCRdb re-called the multiplex PCR reads, giving one row per CDR3 protein. The data show approximately 80,000 distinct CDR3 sequences, 65% to 75% seen once. Regarding this clonotype: Antigen unknown. A read error may explain this, as a much larger clone is one base away.

The CDR3 runs to 15 residues. V was pared by 5 bases and J by 9 bases, with 13 bases of the junction left unmatched. In germline, CDR1 is LGHNA, CDR2 YSLEER. The TCR comes from a man aged 35 to 55 with primary liver carcinoma and hepatitis B virus infection. The gene calls are TRBV4-3 and TRBJ2-4; 7 bases agree with TRBD1. The sequencing input was tumor-adjacent normal liver tissue. CDR3 sequence (DNA): TGCGCCAGCAGCGTTAAGATAGGGGGCCGTGGCATTCAGTACTTC. Protein product: CASSVKIGGRGIQYF.